Below, 21 T cell receptor beta chains from the same sample are listed, as sequenced in a study of CD8 T cells in ankylosing spondylitis. TCRdb redid the calling of the 5' RACE reads with MiXCR, one entry per CDR3 protein. The sample yields 250,000 or so distinct CDR3 sequences, more than 20% seen once. Material: blood, either unsorted or a sorted T cell fraction (not recorded which). The receptors were sampled from a male donor with ankylosing spondylitis or in good health (not recorded which).

This clonotype turned up a few times. The chain is built from TRBV3-1 and TRBJ1-2, with a weak D call TRBD1 (6 bases). Germline V CDR1 and CDR2: LGHDT, YNNKEL (reference sequence). The CDR3 contains 15 residues. Trimming cost V 5 bases and J 4 bases, with 17 bases left between them. The CDR3 DNA reads TGTGCCAGCAGCTTTACAGGGACCCTCACCTATGGCTACACCTTC. This translates into CASSFTGTLTYGYTF. The variable domain in full, with the rest retrieved from reference TRBV3-1 and TRBJ1-2, is DTAVSQTPKYLVTQMGNDKSIKCEQNLGHDTMYWYKQDSKKFLKIMFSYNNKELIINETVPNRFSPKSPDKAHLNLHINSLELGDSAVYFCASSFTGTLTYGYTFGSGTRLTVV.

This clonotype was seen repeatedly, ten times or more. The chain employs TRBV11-1 and TRBJ2-3; D is perhaps TRBD1 or TRBD2 (5 bases each). Trimming took off 5 bases at V and 4 bases at J, with 13 bases between the two ends. Germline V gene data show CDR1 as SGHAT and CDR2 as FQDESV (reference sequence). This CDR3 is built from 14 residues. The CDR3 DNA reads TGTGCCAGCAGCCGGCAGGGAGCAGCAGATACGCAGTATTTT. This sequence encodes CASSRQGAADTQYF.

V usage is TRBV2 and J usage is TRBJ2-1; TRBD1 aligns across 9 bases. The germline CDR1 and CDR2 sequences are SNHLY and FYNNEI. Unmatched junction bases numbered 8, after V lost 7 bases and J lost 4 bases. The CDR3 runs 15 residues. CDR3 sequence (DNA): TGTGCCAGCACAGAATGGGGGACAGGGTACAATGAGCAGTTCTTC. It translates to CASTEWGTGYNEQFF.

The chain is built from TRBV9 and TRBJ2-1; D gene ambiguous. V gave up 0 bases and J gave up 4 bases, with 5 bases separating them. Germline V lookup: CDR1 SGDLS, CDR2 YYNGEE. This CDR3 contains 13 residues. In nucleotides, the CDR3 is TGTGCCAGCAGCGTAGACGAATACAATGAGCAGTTCTTC. Translation: CASSVDEYNEQFF.

This clonotype was counted only a few times. V usage is TRBV12-3 or TRBV12-4 and J usage is TRBJ2-3; no firm D call. The CDR3 loop spans 17 amino acids. V was shortened by 2 bases and J by 4 bases, with 19 bases between the two germline ends. CDR3 in amino acids: CASSLWTRRFAADTQYF. CDR3 in DNA: TGTGCCAGCAGTTTATGGACCCGACGTTTTGCGGCAGATACGCAGTATTTT.

This clonotype has just a few counts. This chain joins TRBV12-3 or TRBV12-4 and TRBJ2-5, with D possibly matching TRBD1 (5 bases). The CDR3 loop spans 14 amino acids. Trimming took 1 base from V and 5 from J, leaving 11 bases between them. Written as DNA, the CDR3 is TGTGCCAGCAGTTTAGGTTTCAGGGATGAGACCCAGTACTTC. This gives the protein CASSLGFRDETQYF.

This clonotype has at least ten counts. The CDR3: CASSARAEFEKLFF. CDR3 DNA: TGCGCCAGCAGCGCCCGGGCGGAATTTGAAAAACTGTTTTTT. The genes are TRBV5-1 and TRBJ1-4; no reliable D call. V was shortened by 4 bases and J by 7 bases, with 14 bases between the two germline ends. The CDR3 consists of 14 residues. Germline assignment: CDR1 SGHRS and CDR2 YFSETQ.

In this sample, this clonotype turned up many times. The rearrangement joins TRBV12-3 or TRBV12-4 to TRBJ1-2; D perhaps matches TRBD1 (5 bases). This CDR3 is built from 13 residues. V lost 4 bases, J lost 8 bases, and 14 bases lay in between. CDR3 nucleotides: TGTGCCAGCAGTTGGTCCGGGGGTTACGGCTACACCTTC. Its protein is CASSWSGGYGYTF.

This clonotype was recorded many times. The rearrangement uses TRBV21-1 and TRBJ1-5; whether TRBD1, the table's D call, matches the DNA was not checked. TRBV21-1 corresponds to a pseudogene. The CDR3 spans 17 residues. CDR3 region: CASSPGQGGLGNQPQHF. In DNA, the CDR3 is TGTGCCAGCAGCCCAGGACAGGGTGGGTTAGGCAATCAGCCCCAGCATTTT.

This clonotype has ten or more counts. The chain links TRBV12-3 or TRBV12-4 to TRBJ2-5; D perhaps matches TRBD2 (5 bases). The CDR3 extends over 17 amino acids. Trimming left V 3 bases short and J 5 bases short, with 22 bases between. The CDR3 sequence: CASSLMSGVLGGETQYF. As DNA, the CDR3 is TGTGCCAGCAGTTTGATGTCCGGGGTCTTAGGTGGGGAGACCCAGTACTTC.

This CDR3 reads CASSRHPIARNPLEQYF. The CDR3 DNA reads as TGTGCCAGCAGCCGCCATCCTATCGCTCGTAATCCTCTCGAGCAGTACTTC. The gene calls are TRBV11-2 and TRBJ2-7; no reliable D call. V dropped 5 bases and J dropped 6 bases, with 26 bases sitting between them. The CDR3 length is 17 residues. Looked up from germline, CDR1 is SGHAT and CDR2 is FQNNGV.

This clonotype was seen many times. This chain joins TRBV24-1 and TRBJ2-1; D might be TRBD1 (5 bases). The germline gives CDR1 KGHDR, CDR2 SFDVKD. The germline V and J ends were trimmed by 0 bases and 7 bases, with 15 bases remaining between them. The CDR3 length is 16 residues. The DNA for the CDR3 is TGTGCCACCAGTGATTTGGGGGCAGGGCAGGGAAATGAGCAGTTCTTC. Translating it yields CATSDLGAGQGNEQFF.

This clonotype was detected only a few times. The chain uses TRBV20-1 and TRBJ2-6; D possibly uses TRBD1 or TRBD2 (5 bases each). The germline V and J ends were trimmed by 5 bases and 0 bases, with 20 bases remaining between them. Per the germline V gene, CDR1 is DFQATT and CDR2 is SNEGSKA (reference sequence). The CDR3 is 18 amino acids. Written as DNA, the CDR3 is TGCAGTGCTCAGAACCGGGACCGGGGATACTCTGGGGCCAACGTCCTGACTTTC. Residues: CSAQNRDRGYSGANVLTF.

This clonotype was seen at least ten times. V gene TRBV20-1 combines with J gene TRBJ2-5; D gene unclear. The CDR3 is made up of 12 amino acids. Germline V lookup: CDR1 DFQATT, CDR2 SNEGSKA (reference sequence). V was cut by 7 bases and J by 5 bases, with 14 bases left in between. CDR3 nucleotides: TGCAGTGTGTCCAGACCCACGGAGACCCAGTACTTC. Protein: CSVSRPTETQYF.

This clonotype was seen only once. This may come from a read error, since a much larger clone is one base off. The chain couples TRBV20-1 to TRBJ2-1; TRBD2 agrees at 9 bases. Germline V gives CDR1 DFQATT, CDR2 SNEGSKA (reference sequence). V lost 6 bases, J lost 0 bases, and 9 bases stayed unmatched. The length of the CDR3 is 16 residues. CDR3 DNA: TGCAGTGCCTCAGGACTAGCGTCTAGCTCCTACAATGAGCAGTTCTTC. This encodes CSASGLASSSYNEQFF.

This clonotype has a count of ten or more. The gene calls are TRBV2 and TRBJ2-5; D remains unclear. Trimming shortened V by 3 bases and J by 4 bases, and 12 bases separated the two germline ends. CDR1 and CDR2 (germline): SNHLY, FYNNEI. CDR3 size: 14 residues. The CDR3 reads CASSELGSSETQYF. The CDR3 nucleotides read TGTGCCAGCAGTGAGTTGGGTTCCTCAGAGACCCAGTACTTC.

This clonotype was seen many times. The J gene is TRBJ2-7, the V gene TRBV12-3 or TRBV12-4; tentative D call: TRBD1 (5 bases). V lost 2 bases, J lost 3 bases, and 11 bases lay in between. This CDR3 contains 14 residues. The CDR3 loop is CASSLQTAGYEQYF. CDR3 sequence (DNA): TGTGCCAGCAGTTTACAGACAGCTGGCTACGAGCAGTACTTC.

This clonotype was observed many times. This CDR3 is CAISEPGQGKETQYF. The DNA for the CDR3 is TGTGCCATCAGTGAGCCGGGACAAGGAAAAGAGACCCAGTACTTC. The gene calls are TRBV10-3 and TRBJ2-5; D possibly corresponds to TRBD1 (6 bases). The germline V and J ends were trimmed by 2 bases and 3 bases, with 13 bases remaining between them. The germline V gene encodes CDR1 ENHRY and CDR2 SYGVKD. This CDR3 is 15 amino acids long.

There are a few counts of this clonotype. This rearrangement joins TRBV6-1 to TRBJ1-2, with 9 bases fitting TRBD1. The CDR3 covers 14 residues. Germline CDR1 reads MNHNS; CDR2 reads SASEGT. V lost 7 bases, J lost 3 bases, and 6 bases stayed unmatched. CDR3 residues: CASTWDRVDYGYTF. For the CDR3, the DNA is TGTGCCAGCACCTGGGACAGGGTGGACTATGGCTACACCTTC.

The chain links TRBV7-3 to TRBJ2-2, with D perhaps matching TRBD2 (6 bases). Germline CDR1 and CDR2: SGHTA and FQGTGA. V was shortened by 1 base and J by 10 bases, with 16 bases between the two germline ends. This CDR3 spans 15 amino acids. CDR3 sequence reads: CASSLSPVGGLELFF. For the CDR3, the DNA is TGTGCCAGCAGCTTAAGCCCCGTAGGAGGGTTGGAGCTGTTTTTT.

This clonotype was observed many times. The chain joins TRBV10-3 to TRBJ2-7; either TRBD1 or TRBD2 may supply D (5 bases each). The CDR3 consists of 14 residues. V was pared by 4 bases and J by 5 bases, with 15 bases between. The germline V gene encodes CDR1 ENHRY and CDR2 SYGVKD. CDR3 in amino acids: CAISVSGTENEQYF. The DNA of the CDR3 is TGTGCCATCAGTGTCTCAGGGACGGAAAACGAGCAGTACTTC.